Below are 9 T cell receptor beta chains sequenced from a single sample in a study of blood T cell repertoires in COVID-19. The assay was immunoSEQ multiplex PCR, and TCRdb's table has in-frame clones only and misses some. The sample consists of hundreds of thousands of clones, around 92% of them appearing once. The sample taken for sequencing was peripheral blood. These receptor sequences come from a woman aged 25 to 39 with COVID-19, enrolled during active disease.

Here the CDR3 reads CASSLASTTNTNTGELFF. Here the CDR3 DNA reads TGTGCCAGCAGCTTAGCTTCCACTACAAATACGAACACCGGGGAGCTGTTTTTT. V and J are TRBV7-9 and TRBJ2-2; D is unclear. The CDR3 spans 18 residues. CDR1 is SEHNR, CDR2 FQNEAQ, per germline (reference sequence). Between the trimmed V and J ends, which lost 0 bases and 0 bases, there was a span of 14 bases.

V and J are TRBV6-2 or TRBV6-3 and TRBJ2-2; the match to TRBD1 covers 8 bases. The CDR3 has 19 residues. J gave up 1 base and V 1 base, and 11 bases lay outside the gene matches. Germline V CDR1 and CDR2: MNHEY, SVGEGT. This CDR3 is CASSYFVTRDRRNTGELFF. The DNA for the CDR3 is TGTGCCAGCAGTTACTTCGTGACCCGGGACAGGAGGAACACCGGGGAGCTGTTTTTT.

This clone was found a few times. The V and J genes are TRBV11-3 and TRBJ2-1, with D unclear. Germline assignment: CDR1 SGHNT and CDR2 YENEEA. V lost 3 bases, J lost 9 bases, and 9 bases lay in between. The length of the CDR3 is 12 residues. CDR3 nucleotides: TGTGCCAGCAGCTTTACCGGCGGTGAGCAGTTCTTC. Its translation is CASSFTGGEQFF.

This clone showed up just once. This chain connects TRBV19 to TRBJ1-1; no clear D. There are 14 residues in the CDR3. Trimming removed 3 bases at V and 1 base at J, with 9 bases between. Per germline, CDR1 LNHDA and CDR2 SQIVND (reference sequence). This CDR3 is CASSIASPNTEAFF. The CDR3 DNA sequence: TGTGCCAGTAGTATTGCGTCGCCGAACACTGAAGCTTTCTTT.

The V gene is TRBV2, the J gene TRBJ2-5; D perhaps matches TRBD1 (6 bases). Looked up from germline, CDR1 is SNHLY and CDR2 is FYNNEI. V was trimmed by 6 bases and J by 2 bases, leaving 10 bases between them. The CDR3 totals 13 residues. CDR3 loop: CASSRTEQETQYF. CDR3 DNA: TGTGCCAGCAGCAGGACAGAACAAGAGACCCAGTACTTC. Using reference TRBV2 and TRBJ2-5 for the parts outside the CDR3, the full variable domain is EPEVTQTPSHQVTQMGQEVILRCVPISNHLYFYWYRQILGQKVEFLVSFYNNEISEKSEIFDDQFSVERPDGSNFTLKIRSTKLEDSAMYFCASSRTEQETQYFGPGTRLLVL.

This chain uses TRBV18 with TRBJ1-1; D remains unclear. Trimming removed 4 bases from V and 5 bases from J, with 8 bases in between. Per the germline V gene, CDR1 is KGHSH and CDR2 is LQKENI. The CDR3 extends over 12 amino acids. CDR3: CASSHRETEAFF. In DNA, the CDR3 is TGTGCCAGCTCACACCGGGAGACTGAAGCTTTCTTT.

The genes are TRBV6-5 and TRBJ1-5; D is undetermined. Trimming left V 2 bases short and J 0 bases short, with 8 bases between. The CDR3 sequence is 15 residues long. Looked up from germline, CDR1 is MNHEY and CDR2 is SVGAGI. CDR3 nucleotides: TGTGCCAGCAGTTACGAGGACTCTAGCAATCAGCCCCAGCATTTT. Its translation: CASSYEDSSNQPQHF.

This sequence joins TRBV7-2 and TRBJ2-2, with a possible D match to TRBD2 (6 bases). Germline V gene data show CDR1 as SGHTA and CDR2 as FQGNSA. This CDR3 is built from 16 residues. The germline V and J ends were trimmed by 1 base and 2 bases, with 11 bases remaining between them. CDR3 DNA: TGTGCCAGCAGCTTAGTCGGGGGAGTTAACACCGGGGAGCTGTTTTTT. Encoded protein: CASSLVGGVNTGELFF.

The chain employs TRBV12-5 and TRBJ1-5; D is unclear. Germline V CDR1 and CDR2: LGHNT, FRNRAP. The V end lost 0 bases, the J end lost 2 bases, and 17 bases lay between the germline ends. This CDR3 spans 18 amino acids. CDR3 DNA: TGTGCTAGTGGTTTGGTTTTAAATGCCGCCCTAGGCAATCAGCCCCAGCATTTT. It codes for CASGLVLNAALGNQPQHF.